The source of this TCR beta chain is a study of neurological immune-mediated disorders. V was clipped by 0 bases and J by 5 bases, with 12 bases between them. The CDR3 loop spans 15 amino acids. Germline V CDR1 and CDR2: MNHEY, SVGAGI. For the unsorted libraries, 2 million PBMCs stored at -80 C served as input. This clonotype was observed a single time. Its antigen remains unidentified. The authors produced cDNA by 5'RACE using 10-nucleotide random UMIs. One entry per CDR3 protein results from TCRdb running MiXCR on the 5' RACE reads. The sample consists of about 66,000 distinct CDR3 sequences, 4.5% to 5.5% of them appearing once. Broader study findings: CDR3 amino acid sequences of expanded clones were not shared across subjects, a result suggesting private repertoires in all groups.

The sequence derives from a man between 25 and 39 years old with multiple sclerosis. The sample comprised PBMCs. The genes are TRBV6-5 and TRBJ2-3, with D perhaps matching TRBD1 (5 bases). For the CDR3, the DNA is TGTGCCAGCAGTTACTCAGGCAGGGTAGAAGATACGCAGTATTTT. Amino acids: CASSYSGRVEDTQYF.